This T cell receptor beta chain stems from a study of STAT3 mutations in large granular lymphocyte leukemia. Each sample's TCRbeta library yielded on average roughly 42,000 productive templates. TCRdb keeps only in-frame clones here, not all; method: immunoSEQ multiplex PCR. The sample lists roughly 30,000 clones, over 65% occurring once. Germline V lookup: CDR1 SQVTM, CDR2 ANQGSEA. This CDR3 comprises 13 residues. The V and J ends lost 1 base and 6 bases respectively, with 10 bases between them. Notes on this clone: Its specificity is unknown.

Points from the study as a whole: Samples missed the first appearance of the clone. Suggested: STAT3 mutation was not the ancestral event for these clonal expansions. Every T-cell large granular lymphocyte leukemia patient had at least one immunodominant TCR beta clonotype. In some patients, a small highly pathogenic clone possibly went undetected.

The rearrangement uses TRBV29-1 and TRBJ2-1, with D possibly being TRBD1 (5 bases). Sequencing was performed on peripheral blood mononuclear cells. This clonotype was obtained from a woman between 50 and 59 years old with T-cell large granular lymphocyte leukemia. Some clones in this sample may be carry-over from other donors' samples. CDR3 in amino acids: CSVEARVSNEQFF. Here the CDR3 DNA reads TGCAGCGTTGAAGCCAGGGTGAGCAATGAGCAGTTCTTC.